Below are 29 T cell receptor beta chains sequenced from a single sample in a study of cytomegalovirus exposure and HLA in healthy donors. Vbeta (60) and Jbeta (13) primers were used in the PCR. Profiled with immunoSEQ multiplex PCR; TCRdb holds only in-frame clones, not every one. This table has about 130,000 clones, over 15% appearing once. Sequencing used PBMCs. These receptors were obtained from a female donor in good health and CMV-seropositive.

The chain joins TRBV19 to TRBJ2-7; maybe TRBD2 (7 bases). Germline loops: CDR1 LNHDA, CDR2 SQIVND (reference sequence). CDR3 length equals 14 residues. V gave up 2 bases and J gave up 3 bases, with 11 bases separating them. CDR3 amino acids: CASSIIGGLYEQYF. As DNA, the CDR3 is TGTGCCAGTAGTATAATCGGGGGGCTCTACGAGCAGTACTTC.

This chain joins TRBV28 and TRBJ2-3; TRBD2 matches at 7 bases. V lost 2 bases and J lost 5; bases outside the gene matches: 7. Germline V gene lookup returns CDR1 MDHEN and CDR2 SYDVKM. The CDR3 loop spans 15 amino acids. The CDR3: CASSLPSGGVDTQYF. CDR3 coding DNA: TGTGCCAGCAGTTTACCTAGCGGTGGGGTAGATACGCAGTATTTT.

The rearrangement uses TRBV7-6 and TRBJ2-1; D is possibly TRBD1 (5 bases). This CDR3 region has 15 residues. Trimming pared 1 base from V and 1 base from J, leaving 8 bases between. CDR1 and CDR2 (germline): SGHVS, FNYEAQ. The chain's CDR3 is CASSLEQVSYNEQFF. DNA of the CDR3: TGTGCCAGCAGCTTAGAACAGGTATCCTACAATGAGCAGTTCTTC.

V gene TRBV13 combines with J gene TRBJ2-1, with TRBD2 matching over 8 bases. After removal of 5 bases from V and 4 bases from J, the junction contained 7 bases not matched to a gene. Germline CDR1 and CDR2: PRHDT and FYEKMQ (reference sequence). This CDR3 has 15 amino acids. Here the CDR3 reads CASSQQRGPYNEQFF. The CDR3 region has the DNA TGTGCCAGCAGCCAACAGCGGGGGCCTTACAATGAGCAGTTCTTC.

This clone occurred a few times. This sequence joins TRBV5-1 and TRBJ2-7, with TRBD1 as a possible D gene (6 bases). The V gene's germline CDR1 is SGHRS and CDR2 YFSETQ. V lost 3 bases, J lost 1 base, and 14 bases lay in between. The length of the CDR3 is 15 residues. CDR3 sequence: CASSWSGASSYEQYF. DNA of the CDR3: TGCGCCAGCAGCTGGTCAGGGGCGTCTTCCTACGAGCAGTACTTC. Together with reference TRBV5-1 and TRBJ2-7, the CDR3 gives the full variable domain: KAGVTQTPRYLIKTRGQQVTLSCSPISGHRSVSWYQQTPGQGLQFLFEYFSETQRNKGNFPGRFSGRQFSNSRSEMNVSTLELGDSALYLCASSWSGASSYEQYFGPGTRLTVT.

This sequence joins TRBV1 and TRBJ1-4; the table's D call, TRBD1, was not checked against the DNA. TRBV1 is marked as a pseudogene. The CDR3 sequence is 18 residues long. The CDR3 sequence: CTSSQVFFPGQGGEKLFF. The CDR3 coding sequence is TGCACCAGCAGCCAAGTTTTTTTTCCGGGACAGGGAGGGGAAAAACTGTTTTTT.

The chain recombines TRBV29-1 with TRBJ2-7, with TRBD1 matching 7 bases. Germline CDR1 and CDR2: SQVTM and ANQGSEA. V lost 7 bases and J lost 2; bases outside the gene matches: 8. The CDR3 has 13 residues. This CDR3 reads CSAGVDRPYEQYV. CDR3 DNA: TGCAGCGCTGGGGTGGACAGGCCCTACGAGCAGTACGTC.

The CDR3 bases are TGTGCCAGCAGTGAAGCCCAGGGCAACCAAGAGACCCAGTACTTC. The encoded protein is CASSEAQGNQETQYF. V gene TRBV25-1 combines with J gene TRBJ2-5; a weak D match, TRBD1 (5 bases). Germline CDR1 is MGHDK and CDR2 is SYGVNS. The CDR3 is made up of 15 amino acids. Trimming removed 2 bases at V and 0 bases at J, with 10 bases between. Full variable domain (remainder filled in from reference TRBV25-1 and TRBJ2-5): EADIYQTPRYLVIGTGKKITLECSQTMGHDKMYWYQQDPGMELHLIHYSYGVNSTEKGDLSSESTVSRIRTEHFPLTLESARPSHTSQYLCASSEAQGNQETQYFGPGTRLLVL.

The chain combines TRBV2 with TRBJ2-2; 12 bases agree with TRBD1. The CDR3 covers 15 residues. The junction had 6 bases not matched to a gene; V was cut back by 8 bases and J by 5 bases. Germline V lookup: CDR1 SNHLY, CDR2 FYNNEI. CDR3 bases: TGTGCCAGCCGGGACAGGGGGCCGAGGACCGGGGAGCTGTTTTTT. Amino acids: CASRDRGPRTGELFF. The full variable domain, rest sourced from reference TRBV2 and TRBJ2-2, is EPEVTQTPSHQVTQMGQEVILRCVPISNHLYFYWYRQILGQKVEFLVSFYNNEISEKSEIFDDQFSVERPDGSNFTLKIRSTKLEDSAMYFCASRDRGPRTGELFFGEGSRLTVL.

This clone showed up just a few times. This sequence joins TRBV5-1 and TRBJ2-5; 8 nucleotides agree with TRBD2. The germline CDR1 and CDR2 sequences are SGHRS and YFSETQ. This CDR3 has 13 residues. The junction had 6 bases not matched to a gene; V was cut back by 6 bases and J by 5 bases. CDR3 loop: CASTSGSFETQYF. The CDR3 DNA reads TGCGCCAGCACTAGCGGGTCATTTGAGACCCAGTACTTC.

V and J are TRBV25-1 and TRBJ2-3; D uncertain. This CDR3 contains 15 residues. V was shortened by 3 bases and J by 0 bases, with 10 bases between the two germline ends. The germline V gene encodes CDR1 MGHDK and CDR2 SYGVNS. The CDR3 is CASSDWRKSTDTQYF. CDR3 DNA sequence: TGTGCCAGCAGTGACTGGCGGAAAAGCACAGATACGCAGTATTTT.

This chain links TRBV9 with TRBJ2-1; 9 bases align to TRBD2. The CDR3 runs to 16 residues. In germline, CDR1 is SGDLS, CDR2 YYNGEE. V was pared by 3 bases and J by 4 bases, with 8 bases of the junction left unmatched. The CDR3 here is CASSARLAEQYNEQFF. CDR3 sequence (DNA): TGTGCCAGCAGCGCCCGACTAGCGGAACAATACAATGAGCAGTTCTTC.

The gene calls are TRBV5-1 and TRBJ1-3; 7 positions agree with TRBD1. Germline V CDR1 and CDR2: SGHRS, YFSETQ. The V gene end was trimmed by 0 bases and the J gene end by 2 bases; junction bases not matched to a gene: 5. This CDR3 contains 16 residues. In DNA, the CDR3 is TGCGCCAGCAGCTTGGCTCCTGGACAGGCTGGAAACACCATATATTTT. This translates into CASSLAPGQAGNTIYF.

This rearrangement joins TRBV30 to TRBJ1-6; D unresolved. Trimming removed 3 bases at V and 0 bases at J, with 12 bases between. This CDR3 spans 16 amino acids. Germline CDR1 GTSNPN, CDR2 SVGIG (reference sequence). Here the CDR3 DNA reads TGTGCCTGGAGCCCCAACACCCGCTCCTATAATTCACCCCTCCACTTT. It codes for CAWSPNTRSYNSPLHF.

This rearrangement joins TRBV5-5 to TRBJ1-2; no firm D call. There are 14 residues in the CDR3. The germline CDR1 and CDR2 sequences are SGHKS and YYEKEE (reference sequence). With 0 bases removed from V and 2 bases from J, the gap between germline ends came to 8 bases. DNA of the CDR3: TGTGCCAGCAGCTTGGTGGGCAGAAACTATGGCTACACCTTC. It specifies CASSLVGRNYGYTF.

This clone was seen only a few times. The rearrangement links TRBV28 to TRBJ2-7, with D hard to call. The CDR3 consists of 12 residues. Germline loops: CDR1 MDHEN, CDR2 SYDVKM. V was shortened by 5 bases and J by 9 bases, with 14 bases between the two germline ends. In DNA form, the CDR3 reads TGTGCCAGCAGTAGGCCGGATCGCGGGCAGTACTTC. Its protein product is CASSRPDRGQYF.

This CDR3 is CASSPSYGLLAGGETQYF. The CDR3 DNA reads as TGTGCCAGCTCACCATCTTACGGACTACTAGCGGGGGGTGAGACCCAGTACTTC. The chain is built from TRBV18 and TRBJ2-5, with TRBD2 matching over 12 bases. The germline V gene encodes CDR1 KGHSH and CDR2 LQKENI. V shed 2 bases, J shed 5 bases, and the junction held 12 bases outside the gene matches. CDR3 length: 18 amino acids.

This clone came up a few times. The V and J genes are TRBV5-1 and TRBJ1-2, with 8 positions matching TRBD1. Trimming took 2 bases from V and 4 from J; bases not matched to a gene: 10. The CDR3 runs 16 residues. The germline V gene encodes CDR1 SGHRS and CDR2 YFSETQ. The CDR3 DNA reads TGCGCCAGCAGCTTTGTCCGTGGACAGGGCTCCTATGGCTACACCTTC. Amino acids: CASSFVRGQGSYGYTF.

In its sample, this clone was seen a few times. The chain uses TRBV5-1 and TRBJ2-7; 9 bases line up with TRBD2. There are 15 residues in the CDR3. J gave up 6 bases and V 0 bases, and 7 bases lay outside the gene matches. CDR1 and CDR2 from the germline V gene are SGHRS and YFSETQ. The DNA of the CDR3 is TGCGCCAGCAGCTTGGGCGGGGGGGACCAGGGCGAGCAGTACTTC. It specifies CASSLGGGDQGEQYF.

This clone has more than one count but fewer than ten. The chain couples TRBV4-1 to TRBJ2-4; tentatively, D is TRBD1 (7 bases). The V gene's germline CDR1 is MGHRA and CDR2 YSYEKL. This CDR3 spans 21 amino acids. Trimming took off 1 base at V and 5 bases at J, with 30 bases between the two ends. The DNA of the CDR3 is TGCGCCAGCAGCCAAGTTCGGGTGGTCAGGGGGGTTCTCACTCAGGAAAACATTCAGTACTTC. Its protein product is CASSQVRVVRGVLTQENIQYF.

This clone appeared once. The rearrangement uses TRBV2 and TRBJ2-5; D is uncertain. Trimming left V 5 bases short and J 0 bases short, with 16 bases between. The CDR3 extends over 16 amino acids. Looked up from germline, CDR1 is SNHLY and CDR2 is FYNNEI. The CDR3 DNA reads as TGTGCCAGCAGTCCTCAACCCCCAGATTACCAAGAGACCCAGTACTTC. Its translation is CASSPQPPDYQETQYF.

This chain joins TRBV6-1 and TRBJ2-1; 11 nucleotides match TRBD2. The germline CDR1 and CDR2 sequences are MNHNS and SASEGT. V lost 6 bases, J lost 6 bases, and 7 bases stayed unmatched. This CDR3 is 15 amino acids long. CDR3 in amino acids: CASSAIAGGFNEQFF. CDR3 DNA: TGTGCCAGCAGCGCAATAGCGGGGGGGTTCAATGAGCAGTTCTTC.

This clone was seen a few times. CDR3 region: CASSIRVGGYGTEAFF. The CDR3 nucleotides are TGCGCCAGCAGCATACGCGTCGGGGGGTATGGCACTGAAGCTTTCTTT. V and J are TRBV4-3 and TRBJ1-1; D might be TRBD1 (5 bases). This CDR3 contains 16 residues. Germline assignment: CDR1 LGHNA and CDR2 YSLEER. V lost 5 bases and J lost 4, with 20 bases in between.

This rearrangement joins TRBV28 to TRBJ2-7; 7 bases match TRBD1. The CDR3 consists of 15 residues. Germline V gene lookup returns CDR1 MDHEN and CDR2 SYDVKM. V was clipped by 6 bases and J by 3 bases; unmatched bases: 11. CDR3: CASSTGTVHFYEQYF. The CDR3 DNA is TGTGCCAGCAGCACCGGGACAGTTCATTTCTACGAGCAGTACTTC. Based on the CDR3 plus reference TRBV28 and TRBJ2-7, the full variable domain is DVKVTQSSRYLVKRTGEKVFLECVQDMDHENMFWYRQDPGLGLRLIYFSYDVKMKEKGDIPEGYSVSREKKERFSLILESASTNQTSMYLCASSTGTVHFYEQYFGPGTRLTVT.

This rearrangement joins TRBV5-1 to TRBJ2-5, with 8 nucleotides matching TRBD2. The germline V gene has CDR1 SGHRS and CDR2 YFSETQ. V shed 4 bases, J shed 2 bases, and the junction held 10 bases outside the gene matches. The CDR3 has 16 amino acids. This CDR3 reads CASSPAAGVGQETQYF. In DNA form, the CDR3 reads TGCGCCAGCAGCCCGGCAGCGGGAGTAGGGCAAGAGACCCAGTACTTC. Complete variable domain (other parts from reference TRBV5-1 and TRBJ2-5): KAGVTQTPRYLIKTRGQQVTLSCSPISGHRSVSWYQQTPGQGLQFLFEYFSETQRNKGNFPGRFSGRQFSNSRSEMNVSTLELGDSALYLCASSPAAGVGQETQYFGPGTRLLVL.

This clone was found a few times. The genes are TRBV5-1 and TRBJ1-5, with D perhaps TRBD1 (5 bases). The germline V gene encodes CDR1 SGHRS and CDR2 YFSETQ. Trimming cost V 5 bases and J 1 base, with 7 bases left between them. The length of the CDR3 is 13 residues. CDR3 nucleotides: TGCGCCAGCAGGGGGGGAAGCAATCAGCCCCAGCATTTT. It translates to CASRGGSNQPQHF.

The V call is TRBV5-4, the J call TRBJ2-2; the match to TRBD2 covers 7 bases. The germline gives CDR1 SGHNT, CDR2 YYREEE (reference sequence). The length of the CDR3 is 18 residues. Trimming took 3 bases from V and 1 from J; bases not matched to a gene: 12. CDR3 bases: TGTGCCAGCAGCTACTTATTGTCAAGCGGGGTGAACACCGGGGAGCTGTTTTTT. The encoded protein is CASSYLLSSGVNTGELFF.

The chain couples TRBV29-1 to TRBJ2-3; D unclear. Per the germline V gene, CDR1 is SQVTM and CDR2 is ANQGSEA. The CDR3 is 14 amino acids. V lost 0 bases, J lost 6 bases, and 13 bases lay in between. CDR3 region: CSVEDGQSWDTQYF. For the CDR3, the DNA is TGCAGCGTTGAAGATGGCCAATCTTGGGATACGCAGTATTTT.

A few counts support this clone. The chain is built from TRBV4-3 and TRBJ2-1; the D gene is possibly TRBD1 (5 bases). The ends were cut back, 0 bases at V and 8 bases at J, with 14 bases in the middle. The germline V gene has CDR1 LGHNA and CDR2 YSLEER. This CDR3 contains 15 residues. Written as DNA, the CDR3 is TGCGCCAGCAGCCAAGATAGGACAATTGGCCATGAGCAGTTCTTC. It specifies CASSQDRTIGHEQFF.